What follows are 17 T cell receptor beta chains derived from one specimen sequenced in a study of OX40 agonist ivuxolimab in advanced cancers. The table came from immunoSEQ multiplex PCR; TCRdb's copy has only in-frame clones and leaves some out. Of around 70,000 clones in the sample, 92% are singletons; the top ten hold around 7.3%. The sequencing here drew on CD4+ or CD8+ T cells sorted from blood, taken in a trial of the OX40 agonist ivuxolimab. These receptors were obtained from an adult with an advanced solid tumor such as melanoma, head and neck, liver or kidney cancer.

This chain uses TRBV5-6 with TRBJ1-1; a weak D match, TRBD1 (6 bases). V was cut by 4 bases and J by 8 bases, with 33 bases left in between. Per the germline V gene, CDR1 is SGHDT and CDR2 is YYEEEE. The CDR3 runs 19 residues. The CDR3 reads CASSQDKLGDTPLSMEAFF. The CDR3 DNA follows: TGTGCCAGCAGCCAAGACAAGCTTGGGGACACACCACTCTCCATGGAAGCTTTCTTT.

The rearrangement joins TRBV29-1 to TRBJ2-7; D not certain. Trimming took 4 bases from V and 0 from J, leaving 10 bases between them. Germline-derived CDR1 and CDR2 are SQVTM and ANQGSEA. The CDR3 spans 13 residues. As DNA, the CDR3 is TGCAGCGTTGTTTCACCGAGCTCCTACGAGCAGTACTTC. It specifies CSVVSPSSYEQYF.

The gene calls are TRBV6-6 and TRBJ2-7; 7 positions agree with TRBD1. There are 15 residues in the CDR3. J was trimmed by 2 bases and V by 0 bases; bases with no gene match: 4. The germline V gene encodes CDR1 MNHNY and CDR2 SVGAGI (reference sequence). The CDR3 DNA follows: TGTGCCAGCAGTTACTCGACAGGGTGGACCTACGAGCAGTACTTC. Its protein product is CASSYSTGWTYEQYF.

The chain uses TRBV6-5 and TRBJ2-7; D remains unclear. Germline CDR1 MNHEY, CDR2 SVGAGI. V was pared by 0 bases and J by 0 bases, with 12 bases between. CDR3 size: 16 residues. This CDR3 reads CASSYSAPKSSYEQYF. CDR3 bases: TGTGCCAGCAGTTACTCGGCCCCCAAAAGCTCCTACGAGCAGTACTTC.

V and J are TRBV19 and TRBJ1-1; D gene ambiguous. This CDR3 is built from 10 residues. Trimming cost V 5 bases and J 7 bases, with 5 bases left between them. CDR1 and CDR2 from the germline V gene are LNHDA and SQIVND (reference sequence). CDR3 coding DNA: TGTGCCAGTAGTCGAGGTGAAGCTTTCTTT. Translation gives CASSRGEAFF.

The chain is built from TRBV10-1 and TRBJ2-7; D ambiguous. There are 13 residues in the CDR3. Trimming pared 3 bases from V and 2 bases from J, leaving 8 bases between. Germline CDR1 is WNHNN and CDR2 is SYGVQD (reference sequence). DNA for the CDR3: TGCGCCAGCAGTGAAGGGCTAACCTACGAGCAGTACTTC. This codes for CASSEGLTYEQYF.

The V call is TRBV9, the J call TRBJ2-1; the D is unclear. Germline V gene sequence: CDR1 SGDLS, CDR2 YYNGEE. Trimming left V 0 bases short and J 0 bases short, with 4 bases between. The CDR3 runs 14 residues. The CDR3 bases are TGTGCCAGCAGCGTAGGTAGCTCCTACAATGAGCAGTTCTTC. Protein sequence: CASSVGSSYNEQFF.

This sequence joins TRBV28 and TRBJ1-5, with D unclear. In germline, CDR1 is MDHEN, CDR2 SYDVKM. This CDR3 is 15 amino acids long. Trimming cost V 4 bases and J 10 bases, with 20 bases left between them. This CDR3 reads CASSSNPVFGIPQHF. The CDR3 DNA reads as TGTGCCAGCAGTTCCAACCCCGTATTCGGAATTCCCCAGCATTTT.

V usage is TRBV7-6 and J usage is TRBJ2-2; TRBD2 is a possible D gene (5 bases). The V end lost 9 bases, the J end lost 3 bases, and 11 bases lay between the germline ends. The germline V gene has CDR1 SGHVS and CDR2 FNYEAQ. The CDR3 covers 13 residues. DNA for the CDR3: TGTGCCAGTAAAACGGGGTACACCGGGGAGCTGTTTTTT. Protein sequence: CASKTGYTGELFF.

The V call is TRBV27, the J call TRBJ2-7; tentatively, D is TRBD1 (6 bases). This CDR3 is 14 amino acids long. Germline CDR1 reads MNHEY; CDR2 reads SMNVEV (reference sequence). V lost 4 bases, J lost 1 base, and 11 bases lay in between. CDR3 amino acids: CASSWLQGSYEQYF. CDR3 in DNA: TGTGCCAGCAGTTGGCTACAGGGTTCCTACGAGCAGTACTTC.

This chain connects TRBV30 to TRBJ2-4; D may match TRBD1 or TRBD2 (7 bases each). V was cut by 0 bases and J by 7 bases, with 13 bases left in between. CDR1 and CDR2 from the germline V gene are GTSNPN and SVGIG (reference sequence). This CDR3 has 14 amino acids. The CDR3 nucleotides are TGTGCCTGGAGTGTAGGTCAGGGGGGGAACATTCAGTACTTC. Translated: CAWSVGQGGNIQYF.

The chain carries TRBV7-6 and TRBJ2-7; perhaps TRBD2 as D (6 bases). Germline CDR1 is SGHVS and CDR2 is FNYEAQ. V lost 5 bases and J lost 0, with 14 bases in between. The CDR3 extends over 15 amino acids. CDR3 sequence (DNA): TGTGCCAGCAGCCCCATCGGGACTTACTCCTACGAGCAGTACTTC. Its translation is CASSPIGTYSYEQYF.

V usage is TRBV4-3 and J usage is TRBJ2-6; perhaps TRBD1 as D (5 bases). Trimming took 0 bases from V and 4 from J, leaving 13 bases between them. The CDR3 has 17 residues. Germline-derived CDR1 and CDR2 are LGHNA and YSLEER. The CDR3 bases are TGCGCCAGCAGCCAAGATCAGTGGGGCGCCGGGGCCAACGTCCTGACTTTC. Its protein is CASSQDQWGAGANVLTF.

The chain employs TRBV7-6 and TRBJ2-7; D gene unclear. The germline V and J ends were trimmed by 3 bases and 5 bases, with 11 bases remaining between them. CDR3 length equals 13 residues. Germline lookup yields CDR1 SGHVS and CDR2 FNYEAQ. CDR3 in DNA: TGTGCCAGCAGCTTTACCGGTACGGACGAGCAGTACTTC. Amino acids: CASSFTGTDEQYF.

The gene calls are TRBV6-5 and TRBJ2-5; no reliable D call. Trimming took 2 bases from V and 2 from J, leaving 9 bases between them. This CDR3 region has 14 residues. CDR1 and CDR2 (germline): MNHEY, SVGAGI. Here the CDR3 DNA reads TGTGCCAGCAGTTACGGTGAACAGCAAGAGACCCAGTACTTC. Protein product: CASSYGEQQETQYF.

The J gene is TRBJ2-3, the V gene TRBV9; 9 positions agree with TRBD2. This CDR3 contains 17 residues. Germline loops: CDR1 SGDLS, CDR2 YYNGEE. J gave up 4 bases and V 3 bases, and 12 bases lay outside the gene matches. In nucleotides, the CDR3 is TGTGCCAGCAGCGACCCCGGCGGGGGGGCCAACTCAGATACGCAGTATTTT. Translation gives CASSDPGGGANSDTQYF.

V and J are TRBV9 and TRBJ2-7, with 7 bases fitting TRBD1. Germline V gene lookup returns CDR1 SGDLS and CDR2 YYNGEE. J gave up 4 bases and V 3 bases, and 7 bases lay outside the gene matches. This CDR3 spans 14 amino acids. DNA of the CDR3: TGTGCCAGCAGCGCTCCAGACAGGGAATACGAGCAGTACTTC. This codes for CASSAPDREYEQYF.